The sequence of this TCR beta chain was determined in a study of blood T cells in healthy people across ages (dated by TCRdb to 2013 to 2016). Looking at the study overall: In model experiments, template switching captured about one uniquely barcoded TCR beta cDNA molecule for every two T cells. Using deep sequencing normalized with unique cDNA molecular identifiers, the study measured how TCR beta repertoire diversity changes with age. To avoid experimental bias, donors of different ages were spread randomly across the sequencing lanes. Four age groups were formed from the donors: young (average about 15 years), middle-aged (approximately 40), aged (roughly 56) and long-lived (roughly 88). The study analyzed two additional independent replicas of 1 million unique cDNA reads from the same blood draw for two donors, one aged 18 to 29 and one aged 80 or older. Broader findings and caveats from the paper: Because the CMV infection status of the donors was unknown, age-related changes in expanded clonotypes may potentially have been confounded. Compared with the aged group, the long-lived group had more naive CD4+ T cells, fewer expanded clones and increased TCR diversity, a pattern suggesting age selection. Observed TCR beta diversity per million T cells fell roughly linearly with age, and a significant reduction was already apparent by age approximately 41. The percentage of naive T cells measured by flow cytometry correlated strongly with observed TCR beta diversity. Bulk unsorted PBMC profiling prevented conclusive comparison of naive and antigen-experienced compartments. Total diversity estimates from one million sequenced T cells were considered lower bounds and underestimates.

The 40 or so donors, aged about 6 to 95 years, were systemically healthy Caucasian individuals from Russia. Ten milliliters of peripheral blood were drawn from each donor into EDTA-treated Vacutainer tubes. PBMCs were isolated by Ficoll-Paque density-gradient centrifugation, with at least 7 million obtained per sample. Trizol reagent was used to extract total RNA from the PBMCs, yielding at least 6 micrograms per sample. For every donor, an aliquot of PBMCs went through flow cytometry to measure the percentages of naive CD45RAhigh/CD27high T cells. Library creation used 5' RACE. Reads for this sample came from an Illumina HiSeq 2500. The second PCR ran for roughly 7 to 11 cycles and used a J-beta primer mix along with a sample-barcoded 5' primer. A template-switch 5' adaptor carrying 12 random nucleotides introduced a unique molecular identifier onto each TCR beta cDNA molecule. At least 3 million CDR3-containing paired-end reads were obtained from each sample. The Mint cDNA synthesis kit, primed by a TRBC-specific oligonucleotide, was used to synthesize first-strand cDNA from all RNA. Following uracil-DNA glycosylase treatment, all cDNA underwent a first 18-cycle PCR with the universal primers M1SS and BC2_uni_R. Concerning the study's data processing: For normalization, 1 million high-quality reads were randomly selected from each sample, with every read carrying a distinct molecular identifier. Reads sharing molecular identifiers were discarded rather than binned into consensus sequences. MiTCR, run with a Q25 quality threshold and the strictest error-elimination algorithm, handled CDR3 identification, clonotype clustering and error correction. A nonparametric unseen species model with Euler transformation was used to estimate a lower bound on total TCR beta diversity. TCRdb reworked the public reads: Q25 trimming with fastp, MiXCR clone assembly, productive beta chains retained. Rows with one shared CDR3 protein collapse into an entry with the most common genes and DNA. The V and J calls and clone size come from TCRdb's table, not from the authors' own analysis. The sample includes about 640,000 distinct CDR3 sequences, with 58% observed a single time. The ten largest make up over 35% of the sample.

Details on this clonotype: Its antigen is currently not known. The input lacks base qualities; no much larger clone sits a single base away.

Trimming takes 8 bases from V and 3 bases from J, and the germline ends sit 12 bases apart. From a lookup of the germline V gene, CDR1 and CDR2 are MNHEY and SVGAGI. Including cysteine and phenylalanine, the CDR3 has 13 amino acids. The sequence is cut down to CDR3 DNA, 39 bases in frame from base 1. The receptor was isolated from a man aged 60 to 69 in good health. Recombination joined TRBV6-5 with TRBJ2-3; the D gene identity is not certain. The sequencing input was blood. This receptor has the CDR3 CASWLRETDTQYF. The nucleotide sequence is TGTGCCAGCTGGCTTAGGGAAACAGATACGCAGTATTTT.